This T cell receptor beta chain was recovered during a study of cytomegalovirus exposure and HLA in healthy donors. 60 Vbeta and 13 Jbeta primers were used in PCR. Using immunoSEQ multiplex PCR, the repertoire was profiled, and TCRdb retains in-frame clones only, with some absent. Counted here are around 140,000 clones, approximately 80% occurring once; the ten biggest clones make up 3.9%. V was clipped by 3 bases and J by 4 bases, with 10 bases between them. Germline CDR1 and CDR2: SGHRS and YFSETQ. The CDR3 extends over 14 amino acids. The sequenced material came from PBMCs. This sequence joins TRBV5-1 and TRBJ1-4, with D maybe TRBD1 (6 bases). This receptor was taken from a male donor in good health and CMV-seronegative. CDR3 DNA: TGCGCCAGCAGCTCCAGGGGCCTTAATGAAAAACTGTTTTTT. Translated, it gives CASSSRGLNEKLFF.